This T cell receptor (beta chain) stems from a study of regulatory T cells in long-lasting Graves disease. Study results and limitations: Whereas new patients shared some 970 public clonotypes, persistent patients shared more, at 2,500 to 3,500.

On this clonotype itself: Its specificity is not known.

Time point: persistent/refractory GD, antithyroid drugs over 5 years with positive TRAb. The TCR library was made from RNA that had been extracted from PBMCs in TRIzol. Arm-PCR with iRepertoire HTBI primers amplified the CDR3 regions for these TCR beta libraries. Authors' processing steps: Identification of gene segments yielded around 63 TRBV and 14 to 15 TRBJ across samples. TCRdb passed the multiplex PCR reads through MiXCR, listing each CDR3 protein once. These V and J calls derive from TCRdb rather than the authors' analysis. The data contain 400,000 to 500,000 distinct CDR3 sequences, 20% to 25% of them singletons. Sequencing used peripheral blood mononuclear cells (PBMCs), obtained when the disease was refractory, from a patient treated with antithyroid drugs. This TCR was recovered from a female donor with Graves disease.

This chain's CDR3 is CASSYTGGELFF. CDR3 sequence (DNA): TGTGCCAGCAGTTACACGGGCGGGGAGCTGTTTTTT. This chain links TRBV6-9 with TRBJ2-2; D remains unclear. Germline CDR1 and CDR2: MNHGY and SVAAGI. This CDR3 contains 12 residues. Trimming stripped 3 bases from V and 7 bases from J, with 6 bases between.